Each of the 8 T cell receptor beta chains below was sequenced from the same sample in a study of cytomegalovirus exposure and HLA in healthy donors. The PCR was carried out with 60 Vbeta primers and 13 Jbeta primers. Repertoires were generated with immunoSEQ multiplex PCR, while TCRdb's copy carries only in-frame clones and drops some. This table holds fewer than 150,000 clones. The sample was PBMCs. These receptors were collected from a man aged 18 to 30 in good health and CMV-seronegative.

The J gene is TRBJ1-5, the V gene TRBV28, with D possibly TRBD1 on 5 matching bases. Trimming cost V 6 bases and J 7 bases, with 16 bases left between them. Per the germline V gene, CDR1 is MDHEN and CDR2 is SYDVKM. This CDR3 has 14 amino acids. As DNA, the CDR3 is TGTGCCAGCAGAGGCGGGGGTTCAGCACAGCCCCAGCATTTT. Its protein is CASRGGGSAQPQHF.

The chain has TRBV11-2 and TRBJ2-7, with D hard to call. CDR1 is SGHAT, CDR2 FQNNGV, per germline. The CDR3 runs 12 residues. Trimming stripped 2 bases from V and 3 bases from J, with 5 bases between. This CDR3 reads CASSLLFYEQYF. The CDR3 DNA reads as TGTGCCAGCAGCTTACTTTTCTACGAGCAGTACTTC.

The chain joins TRBV6-1 to TRBJ1-2, with 12 positions matching TRBD1. Trimming removed 1 base from V and 8 bases from J; junction bases left unmatched: 5. From germline, CDR1 is MNHNS and CDR2 SASEGT. The CDR3 spans 15 residues. The CDR3 is CASSEGGTGGHGYTF. The CDR3 nucleotides are TGTGCCAGCAGTGAAGGAGGGACAGGGGGCCACGGCTACACCTTC.

DNA of the CDR3: TGTGCCAGCAGCGTACAGGGTCCCCCAGATACGCAGTATTTT. It encodes CASSVQGPPDTQYF. The chain couples TRBV9 to TRBJ2-3, with TRBD1 as a possible D gene (5 bases). The V end lost 1 base, the J end lost 4 bases, and 10 bases lay between the germline ends. This CDR3 spans 14 amino acids. Germline V gene lookup returns CDR1 SGDLS and CDR2 YYNGEE.

The chain uses TRBV9 and TRBJ1-2; a weak D match, TRBD1 (5 bases). The CDR3 is 16 residues long. Looked up from germline, CDR1 is SGDLS and CDR2 is YYNGEE. Trimming pared 0 bases from V and 6 bases from J, leaving 18 bases between. The CDR3 sequence is CASSVATGRGVDGYTF. The DNA of the CDR3 is TGTGCCAGCAGCGTAGCGACGGGGCGGGGCGTAGATGGCTACACCTTC.

Judged by frequency, this clone is medium-sized. The CDR3 DNA reads as TGCGCCAGCAGTCCCGGGACATTCACCGGGGAGCTGTTTTTT. Residues: CASSPGTFTGELFF. J is TRBJ2-2 and V is TRBV10-2; the D gene is possibly TRBD1 (6 bases). V shed 5 bases and J shed 4 bases, with 11 bases lying between them. Per the germline V gene, CDR1 is WSHSY and CDR2 is SAAADI. There are 14 residues in the CDR3.

The chain uses TRBV7-9 and TRBJ2-1; 14 nucleotides match TRBD2. V gave up 4 bases and J gave up 3 bases; unmatched junction bases: 11. Germline loops: CDR1 SEHNR, CDR2 FQNEAQ (reference sequence). CDR3 length: 19 residues. The DNA for the CDR3 is TGTGCCAGCAGCTCCGGGACTAGCGGGGGCCTAGGGGACTACAATGAGCAGTTCTTC. It is translated as CASSSGTSGGLGDYNEQFF.

V gene TRBV2 combines with J gene TRBJ2-3; TRBD1 matches at 9 bases. The CDR3 loop spans 17 amino acids. Per the germline V gene, CDR1 is SNHLY and CDR2 is FYNNEI. V lost 6 bases, J lost 3 bases, and 13 bases stayed unmatched. The CDR3 DNA sequence: TGTGCCAGCAGCCGTCTCTCCTTACAGGGGGCGACAGATACGCAGTATTTT. Translation: CASSRLSLQGATDTQYF.